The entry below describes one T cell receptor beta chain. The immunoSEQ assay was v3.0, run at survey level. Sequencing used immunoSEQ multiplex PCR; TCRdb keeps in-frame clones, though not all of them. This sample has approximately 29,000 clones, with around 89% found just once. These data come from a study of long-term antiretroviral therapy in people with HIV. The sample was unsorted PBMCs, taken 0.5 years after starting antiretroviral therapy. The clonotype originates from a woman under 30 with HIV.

The CDR3 here is CASSLSQGNTEAFF. In DNA, the CDR3 is TGTGCCAGCAGCTTAAGCCAGGGAAACACTGAAGCTTTCTTT. This sequence joins TRBV7-3 and TRBJ1-1; tentatively, D is TRBD1 (5 bases). CDR1 is SGHTA and CDR2 is FQGTGA in the germline V gene. This CDR3 comprises 14 residues. The V end was cut by 1 base, the J end by 2 bases, with 8 bases between.